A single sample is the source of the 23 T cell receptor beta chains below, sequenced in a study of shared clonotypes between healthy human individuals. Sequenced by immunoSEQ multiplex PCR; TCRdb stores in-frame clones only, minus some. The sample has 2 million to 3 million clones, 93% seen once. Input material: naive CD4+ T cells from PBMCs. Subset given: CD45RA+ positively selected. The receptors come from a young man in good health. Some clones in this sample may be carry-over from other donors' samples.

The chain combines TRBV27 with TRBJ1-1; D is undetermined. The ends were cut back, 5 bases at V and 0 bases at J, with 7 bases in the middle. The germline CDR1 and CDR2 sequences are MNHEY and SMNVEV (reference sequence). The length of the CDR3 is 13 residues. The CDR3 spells CASSVQMNTEAFF. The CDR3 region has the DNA TGTGCCAGCAGTGTTCAGATGAACACTGAAGCTTTCTTT.

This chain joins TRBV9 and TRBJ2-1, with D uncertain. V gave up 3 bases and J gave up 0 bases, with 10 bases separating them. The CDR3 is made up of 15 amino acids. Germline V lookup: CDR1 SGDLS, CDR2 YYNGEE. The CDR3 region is CASSESAHSYNEQFF. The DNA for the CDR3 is TGTGCCAGCAGCGAAAGCGCCCACTCCTACAATGAGCAGTTCTTC. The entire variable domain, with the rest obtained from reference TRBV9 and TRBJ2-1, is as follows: DSGVTQTPKHLITATGQRVTLRCSPRSGDLSVYWYQQSLDQGLQFLIQYYNGEERAKGNILERFSAQQFPDLHSELNLSSLELGDSALYFCASSESAHSYNEQFFGPGTRLTVL.

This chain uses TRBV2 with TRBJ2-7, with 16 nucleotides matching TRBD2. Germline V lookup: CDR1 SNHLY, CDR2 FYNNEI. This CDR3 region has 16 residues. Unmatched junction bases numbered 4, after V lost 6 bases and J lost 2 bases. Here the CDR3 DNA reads TGTGCCAGCAGAGGGACTAGCGGGAGGGGACCCTACGAGCAGTACTTC. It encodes CASRGTSGRGPYEQYF.

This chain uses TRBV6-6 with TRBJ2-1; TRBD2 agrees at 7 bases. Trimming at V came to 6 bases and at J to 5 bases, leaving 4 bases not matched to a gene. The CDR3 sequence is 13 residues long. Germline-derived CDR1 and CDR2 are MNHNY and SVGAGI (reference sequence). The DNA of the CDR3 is TGTGCCAGCAGCCCTGCGGGGGACAATGAGCAGTTCTTC. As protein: CASSPAGDNEQFF.

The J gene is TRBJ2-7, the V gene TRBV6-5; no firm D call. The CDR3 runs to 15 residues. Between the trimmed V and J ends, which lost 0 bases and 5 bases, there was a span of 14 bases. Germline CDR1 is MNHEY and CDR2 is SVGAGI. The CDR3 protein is CASSYSPTRRNEQYF. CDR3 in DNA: TGTGCCAGCAGTTACTCCCCCACTCGACGCAACGAGCAGTACTTC.

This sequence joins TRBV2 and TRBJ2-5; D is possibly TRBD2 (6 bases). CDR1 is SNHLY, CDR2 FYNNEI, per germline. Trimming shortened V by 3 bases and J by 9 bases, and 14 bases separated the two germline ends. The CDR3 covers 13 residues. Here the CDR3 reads CASSDPGRRAQYF. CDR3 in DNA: TGTGCCAGCAGTGACCCCGGGAGACGAGCCCAGTACTTC.

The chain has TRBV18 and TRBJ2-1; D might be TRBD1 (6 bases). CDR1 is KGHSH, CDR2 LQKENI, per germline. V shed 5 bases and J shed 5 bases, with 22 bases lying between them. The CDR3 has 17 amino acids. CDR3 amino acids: CASSTGTQKDDNNEQFF. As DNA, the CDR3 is TGTGCCAGCTCAACTGGGACACAAAAGGACGATAACAATGAGCAGTTCTTC.

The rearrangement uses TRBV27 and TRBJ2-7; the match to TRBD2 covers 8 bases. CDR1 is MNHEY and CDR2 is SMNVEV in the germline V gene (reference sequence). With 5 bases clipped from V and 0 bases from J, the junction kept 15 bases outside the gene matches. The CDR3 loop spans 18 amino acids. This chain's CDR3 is CASSVVGPPSGSSYEQYF. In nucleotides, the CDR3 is TGTGCCAGCAGTGTAGTTGGTCCCCCGAGCGGGAGCTCCTACGAGCAGTACTTC.

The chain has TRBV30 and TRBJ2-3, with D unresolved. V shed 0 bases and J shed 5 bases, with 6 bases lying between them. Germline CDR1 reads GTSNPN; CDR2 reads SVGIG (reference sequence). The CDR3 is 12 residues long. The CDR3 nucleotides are TGTGCCTGGAGTGTACAGAGAGATACGCAGTATTTT. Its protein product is CAWSVQRDTQYF.

The CDR3 reads CASSGSLFSAGNINTIYF. Written as DNA, the CDR3 is TGTGCCAGCAGCGGTTCGTTGTTTTCGGCAGGAAATATAAACACCATATATTTT. The V call is TRBV9, the J call TRBJ1-3; D ambiguous. Trimming removed 3 bases from V and 6 bases from J, with 25 bases in between. This CDR3 spans 18 amino acids. Per germline, CDR1 SGDLS and CDR2 YYNGEE.

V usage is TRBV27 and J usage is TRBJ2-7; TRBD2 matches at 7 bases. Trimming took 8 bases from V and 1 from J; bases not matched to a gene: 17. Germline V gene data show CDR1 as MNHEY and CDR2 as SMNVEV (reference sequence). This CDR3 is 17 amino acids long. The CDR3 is CASGRVLLAAGSYEQYF. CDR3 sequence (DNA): TGTGCCAGCGGCAGGGTCCTTCTAGCGGCTGGATCCTACGAGCAGTACTTC.

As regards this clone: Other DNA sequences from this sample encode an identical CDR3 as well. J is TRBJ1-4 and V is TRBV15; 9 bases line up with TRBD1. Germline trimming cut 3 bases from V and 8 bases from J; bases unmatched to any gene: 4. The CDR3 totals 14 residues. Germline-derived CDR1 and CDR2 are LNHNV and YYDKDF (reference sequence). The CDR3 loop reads CATSRGQGNEKLFF. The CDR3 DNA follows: TGTGCCACCAGCAGGGGACAGGGAAACGAAAAACTGTTTTTT.

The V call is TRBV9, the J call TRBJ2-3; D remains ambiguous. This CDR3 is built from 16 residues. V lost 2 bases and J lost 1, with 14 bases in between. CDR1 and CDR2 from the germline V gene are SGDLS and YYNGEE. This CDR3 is CASSVTASFGTDTQYF. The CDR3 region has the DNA TGTGCCAGCAGCGTTACGGCGTCGTTCGGCACAGATACGCAGTATTTT.

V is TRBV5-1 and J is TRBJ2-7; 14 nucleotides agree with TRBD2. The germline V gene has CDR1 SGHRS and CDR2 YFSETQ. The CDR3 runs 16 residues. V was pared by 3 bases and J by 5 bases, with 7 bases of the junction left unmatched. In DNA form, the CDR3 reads TGCGCCAGCAGCTCCGGGACTAGCGGGAGCCTCCACGAGCAGTACTTC. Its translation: CASSSGTSGSLHEQYF.

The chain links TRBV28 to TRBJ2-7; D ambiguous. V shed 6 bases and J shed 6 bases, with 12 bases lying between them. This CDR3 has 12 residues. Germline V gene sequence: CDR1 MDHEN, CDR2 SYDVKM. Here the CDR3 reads CASSTLAAEQYF. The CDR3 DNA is TGTGCCAGCAGCACCTTAGCAGCCGAGCAGTACTTC.

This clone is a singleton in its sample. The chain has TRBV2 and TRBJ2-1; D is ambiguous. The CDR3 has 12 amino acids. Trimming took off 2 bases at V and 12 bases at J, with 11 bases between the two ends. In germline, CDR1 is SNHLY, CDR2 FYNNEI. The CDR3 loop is CASSELGLSQFF. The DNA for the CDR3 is TGTGCCAGCAGTGAACTTGGTCTGTCGCAGTTCTTC.

The CDR3 DNA follows: TGTGCCAGCAGCTCTTCTCCGAGGGGGACTAATGAAAAACTGTTTTTT. It specifies CASSSSPRGTNEKLFF. The chain employs TRBV7-3 and TRBJ1-4, with D possibly TRBD1 on 6 matching bases. Germline lookup yields CDR1 SGHTA and CDR2 FQGTGA. The CDR3 totals 16 residues. The germline V and J ends were trimmed by 4 bases and 2 bases, with 14 bases remaining between them.

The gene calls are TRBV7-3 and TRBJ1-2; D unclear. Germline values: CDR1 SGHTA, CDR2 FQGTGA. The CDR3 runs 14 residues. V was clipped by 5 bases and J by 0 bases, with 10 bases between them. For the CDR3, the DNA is TGTGCCAGCAGCATACTAGTCTCTAACTATGGCTACACCTTC. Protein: CASSILVSNYGYTF. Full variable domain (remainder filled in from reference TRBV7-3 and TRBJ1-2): GAGVSQTPSNKVTEKGKYVELRCDPISGHTALYWYRQSLGQGPEFLIYFQGTGAADDSGLPNDRFFAVRPEGSVSTLKIQRTERGDSAVYLCASSILVSNYGYTFGSGTRLTVV.

The chain's CDR3 is CASSSDYLGAYNEQFF. The CDR3 bases are TGTGCCAGCAGCTCGGACTACCTCGGCGCCTACAATGAGCAGTTCTTC. The chain carries TRBV11-3 and TRBJ2-1, with TRBD2 as a possible D gene (6 bases). Trimming left V 4 bases short and J 2 bases short, with 15 bases between. The germline gives CDR1 SGHNT, CDR2 YENEEA. The CDR3 extends over 16 amino acids.

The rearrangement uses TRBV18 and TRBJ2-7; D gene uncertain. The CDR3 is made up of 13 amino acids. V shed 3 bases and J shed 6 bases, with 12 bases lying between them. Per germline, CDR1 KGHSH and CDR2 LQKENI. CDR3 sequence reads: CASSPSQIGEQYF. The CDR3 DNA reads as TGTGCCAGCTCACCTAGCCAGATAGGCGAGCAGTACTTC.

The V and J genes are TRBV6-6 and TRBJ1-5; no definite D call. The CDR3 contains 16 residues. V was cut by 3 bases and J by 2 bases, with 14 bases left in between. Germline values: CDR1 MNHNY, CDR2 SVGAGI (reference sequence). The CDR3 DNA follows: TGTGCCAGCAGTTATGCTTACCCTCCGGGCAATCAGCCCCAGCATTTT. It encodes CASSYAYPPGNQPQHF.

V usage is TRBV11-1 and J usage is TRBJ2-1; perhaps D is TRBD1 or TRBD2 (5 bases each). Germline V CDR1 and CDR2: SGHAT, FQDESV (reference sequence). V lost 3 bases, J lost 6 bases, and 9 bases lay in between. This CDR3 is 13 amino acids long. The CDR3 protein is CASSLPGSNEQFF. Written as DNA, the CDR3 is TGTGCCAGCAGCTTGCCAGGGAGCAATGAGCAGTTCTTC.

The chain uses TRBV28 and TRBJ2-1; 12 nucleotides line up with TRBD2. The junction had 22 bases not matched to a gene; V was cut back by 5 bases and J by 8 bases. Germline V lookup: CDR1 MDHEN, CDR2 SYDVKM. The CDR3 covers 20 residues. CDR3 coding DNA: TGTGCCAGCAGTCCCCTGGCAGGGCGGACTAGCGGGAAGCCCCTCCATGAGCAGTTCTTC. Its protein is CASSPLAGRTSGKPLHEQFF.